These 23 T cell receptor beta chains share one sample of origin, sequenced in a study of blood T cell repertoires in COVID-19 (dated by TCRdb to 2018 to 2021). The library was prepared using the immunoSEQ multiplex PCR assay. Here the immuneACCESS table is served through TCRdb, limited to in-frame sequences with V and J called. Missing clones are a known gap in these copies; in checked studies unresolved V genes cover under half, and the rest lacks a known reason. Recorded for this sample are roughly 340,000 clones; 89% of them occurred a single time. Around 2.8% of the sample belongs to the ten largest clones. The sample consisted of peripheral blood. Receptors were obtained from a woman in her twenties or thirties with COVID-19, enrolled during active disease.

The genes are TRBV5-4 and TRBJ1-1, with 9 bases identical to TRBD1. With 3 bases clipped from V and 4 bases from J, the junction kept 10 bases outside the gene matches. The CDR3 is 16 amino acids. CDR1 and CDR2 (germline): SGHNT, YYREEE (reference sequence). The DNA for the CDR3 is TGTGCCAGCAGCTCCACAGGGGGCGGATTAGGCACTGAAGCTTTCTTT. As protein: CASSSTGGGLGTEAFF.

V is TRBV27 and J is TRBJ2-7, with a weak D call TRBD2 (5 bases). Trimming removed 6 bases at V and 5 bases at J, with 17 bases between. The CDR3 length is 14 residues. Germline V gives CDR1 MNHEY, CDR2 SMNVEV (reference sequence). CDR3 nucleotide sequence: TGTGCCAGCAGCGCCGGGTTCGGGGTCGACGAGCAGTACTTC. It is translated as CASSAGFGVDEQYF.

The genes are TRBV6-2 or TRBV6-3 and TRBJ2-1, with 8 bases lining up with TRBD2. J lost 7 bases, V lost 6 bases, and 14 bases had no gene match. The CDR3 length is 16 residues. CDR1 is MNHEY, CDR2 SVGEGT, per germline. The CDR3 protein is CASSRYRAGGENEQFF. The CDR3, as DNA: TGTGCCAGCAGCAGGTACCGGGCGGGAGGCGAGAATGAGCAGTTCTTC.

CDR3 coding DNA: TGTGCCATCAGTGAAAACTTAGCGGGAGGCACCGGGGAGCTGTTTTTT. As protein: CAISENLAGGTGELFF. The genes are TRBV10-3 and TRBJ2-2; 10 bases match TRBD2. This CDR3 comprises 16 residues. Germline-derived CDR1 and CDR2 are ENHRY and SYGVKD. V lost 3 bases and J lost 4; bases outside the gene matches: 5.

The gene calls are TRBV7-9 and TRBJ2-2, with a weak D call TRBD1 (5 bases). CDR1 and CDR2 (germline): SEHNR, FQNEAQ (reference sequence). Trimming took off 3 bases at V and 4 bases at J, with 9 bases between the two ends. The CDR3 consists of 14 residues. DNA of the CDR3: TGTGCCAGCAGCTTCATACAGGTCACCGGGGAGCTGTTTTTT. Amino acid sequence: CASSFIQVTGELFF.

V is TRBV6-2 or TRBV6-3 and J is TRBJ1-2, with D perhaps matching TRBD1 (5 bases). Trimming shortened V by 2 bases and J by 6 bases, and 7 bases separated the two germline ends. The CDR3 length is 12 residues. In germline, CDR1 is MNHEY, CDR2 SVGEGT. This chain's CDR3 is CASSYKGDGYTF. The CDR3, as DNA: TGTGCCAGCAGTTACAAAGGGGATGGCTACACCTTC.

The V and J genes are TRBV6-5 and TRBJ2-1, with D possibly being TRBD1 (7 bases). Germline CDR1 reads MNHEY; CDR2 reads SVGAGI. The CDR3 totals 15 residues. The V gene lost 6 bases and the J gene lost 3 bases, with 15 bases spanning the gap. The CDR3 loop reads CASSPGGGNYNEQFF. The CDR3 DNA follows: TGTGCCAGCAGCCCCGGAGGGGGCAACTACAATGAGCAGTTCTTC.

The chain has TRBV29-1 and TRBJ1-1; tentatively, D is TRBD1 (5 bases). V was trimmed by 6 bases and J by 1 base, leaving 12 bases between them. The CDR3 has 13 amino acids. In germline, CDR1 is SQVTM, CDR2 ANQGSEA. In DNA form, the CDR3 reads TGCAGCGTACGACGGGGGGGGAACACTGAAGCTTTCTTT. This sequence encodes CSVRRGGNTEAFF. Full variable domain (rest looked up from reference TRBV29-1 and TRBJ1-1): SAVISQKPSRDICQRGTSLTIQCQVDSQVTMMFWYRQQPGQSLTLIATANQGSEATYESGFVIDKFPISRPNLTFSTLTVSNMSPEDSSIYLCSVRRGGNTEAFFGQGTRLTVV.

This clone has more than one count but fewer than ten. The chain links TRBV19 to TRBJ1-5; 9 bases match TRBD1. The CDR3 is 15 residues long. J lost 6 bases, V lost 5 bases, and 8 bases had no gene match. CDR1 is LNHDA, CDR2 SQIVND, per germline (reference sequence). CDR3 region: CASSGTGGESQPQHF. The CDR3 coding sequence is TGTGCCAGTAGTGGTACAGGGGGCGAGTCTCAGCCCCAGCATTTT.

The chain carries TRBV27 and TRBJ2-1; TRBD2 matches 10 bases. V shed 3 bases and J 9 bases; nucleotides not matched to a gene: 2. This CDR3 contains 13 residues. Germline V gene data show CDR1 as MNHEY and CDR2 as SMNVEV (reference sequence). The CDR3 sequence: CASSLTSGREQFF. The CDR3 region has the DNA TGTGCCAGCAGTTTGACTAGCGGGCGTGAGCAGTTCTTC.

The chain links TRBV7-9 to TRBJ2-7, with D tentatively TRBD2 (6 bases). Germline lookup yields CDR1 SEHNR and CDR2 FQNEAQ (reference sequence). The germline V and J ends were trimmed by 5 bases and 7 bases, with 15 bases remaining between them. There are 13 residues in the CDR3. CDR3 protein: CASSARVRGEQYV. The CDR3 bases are TGTGCCAGCAGCGCTCGCGTCCGGGGGGAGCAGTACGTC.

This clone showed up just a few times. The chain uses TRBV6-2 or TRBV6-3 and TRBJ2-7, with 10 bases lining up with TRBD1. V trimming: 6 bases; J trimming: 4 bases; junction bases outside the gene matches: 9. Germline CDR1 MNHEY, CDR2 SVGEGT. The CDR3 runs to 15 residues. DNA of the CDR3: TGTGCCAGCAGCCCCCGTAGACAGGGGGCGTACGAGCAGTACGTC. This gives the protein CASSPRRQGAYEQYV.

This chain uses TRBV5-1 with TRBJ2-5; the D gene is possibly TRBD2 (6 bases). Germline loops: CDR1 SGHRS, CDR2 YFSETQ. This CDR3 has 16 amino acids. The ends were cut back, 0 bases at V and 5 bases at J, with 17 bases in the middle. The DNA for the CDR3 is TGCGCCAGCAGCTTGGGGGTAGGCGGGAAGAGTGAGACCCAGTACTTC. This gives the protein CASSLGVGGKSETQYF.

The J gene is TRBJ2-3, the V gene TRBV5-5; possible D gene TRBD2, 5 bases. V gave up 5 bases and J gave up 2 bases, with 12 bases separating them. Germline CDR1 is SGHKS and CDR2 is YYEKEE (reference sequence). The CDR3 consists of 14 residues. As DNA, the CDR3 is TGTGCCAGCAGACCGGGATTCAACACAGATACGCAGTATTTT. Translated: CASRPGFNTDTQYF.

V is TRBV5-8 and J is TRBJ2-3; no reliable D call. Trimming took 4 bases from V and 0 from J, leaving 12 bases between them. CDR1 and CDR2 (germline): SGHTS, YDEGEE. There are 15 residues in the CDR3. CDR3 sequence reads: CASSRITVSTDTQYF. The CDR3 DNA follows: TGTGCCAGCAGCCGAATCACAGTGAGCACAGATACGCAGTATTTT. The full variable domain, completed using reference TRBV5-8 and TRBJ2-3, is EAGVTQSPTHLIKTRGQQATLRCSPISGHTSVYWYQQALGLGLQFLLWYDEGEERNRGNFPPRFSGRQFPNYSSELNVNALELEDSALYLCASSRITVSTDTQYFGPGTRLTVL.

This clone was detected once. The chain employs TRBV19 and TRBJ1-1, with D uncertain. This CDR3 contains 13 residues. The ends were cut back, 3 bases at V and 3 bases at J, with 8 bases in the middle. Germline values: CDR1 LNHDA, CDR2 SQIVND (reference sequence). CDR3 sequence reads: CASSIESDTEAFF. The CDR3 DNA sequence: TGTGCCAGTAGTATTGAGTCGGACACTGAAGCTTTCTTT.

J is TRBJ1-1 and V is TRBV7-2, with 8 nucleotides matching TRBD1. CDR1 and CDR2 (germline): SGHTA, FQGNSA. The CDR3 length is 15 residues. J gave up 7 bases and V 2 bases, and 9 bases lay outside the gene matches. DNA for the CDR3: TGTGCCAGCAGCTTAAACGGGCAGGGGGCGAATGAAGCTTTCTTT. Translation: CASSLNGQGANEAFF.

Here the CDR3 reads CASGFPGQGAYYGYTF. The CDR3 region has the DNA TGTGCTAGTGGTTTCCCCGGACAGGGGGCTTACTATGGCTACACCTTC. This rearrangement joins TRBV12-5 to TRBJ1-2, with 11 bases fitting TRBD1. The CDR3 totals 16 residues. The junction had 6 bases not matched to a gene; V was cut back by 3 bases and J by 3 bases. Germline values: CDR1 LGHNT, CDR2 FRNRAP. Full variable domain (missing parts from reference TRBV12-5 and TRBJ1-2): DARVTQTPRHKVTEMGQEVTMRCQPILGHNTVFWYRQTMMQGLELLAYFRNRAPLDDSGMPKDRFSAEMPDATLATLKIQPSEPRDSAVYFCASGFPGQGAYYGYTFGSGTRLTVV.

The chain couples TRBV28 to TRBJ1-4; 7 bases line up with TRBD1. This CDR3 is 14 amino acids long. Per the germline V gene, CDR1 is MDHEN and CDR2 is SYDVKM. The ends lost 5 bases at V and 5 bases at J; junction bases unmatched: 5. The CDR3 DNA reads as TGTGCCAGCAGTCCCGGGACAGCGAATGAAAAACTGTTTTTT. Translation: CASSPGTANEKLFF.

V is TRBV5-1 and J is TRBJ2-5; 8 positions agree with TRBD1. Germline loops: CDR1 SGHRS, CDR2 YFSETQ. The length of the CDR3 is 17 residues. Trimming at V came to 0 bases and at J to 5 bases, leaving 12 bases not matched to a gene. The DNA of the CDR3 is TGCGCCAGCAGCTTGGGTCGGCAGGGGGCAGTTTGGGAGACCCAGTACTTC. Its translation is CASSLGRQGAVWETQYF. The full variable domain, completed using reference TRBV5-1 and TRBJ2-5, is KAGVTQTPRYLIKTRGQQVTLSCSPISGHRSVSWYQQTPGQGLQFLFEYFSETQRNKGNFPGRFSGRQFSNSRSEMNVSTLELGDSALYLCASSLGRQGAVWETQYFGPGTRLLVL.

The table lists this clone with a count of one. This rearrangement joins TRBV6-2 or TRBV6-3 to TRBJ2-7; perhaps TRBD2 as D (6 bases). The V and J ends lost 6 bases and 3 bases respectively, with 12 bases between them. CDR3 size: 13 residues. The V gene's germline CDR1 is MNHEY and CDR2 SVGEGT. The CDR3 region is CASSSGRDYEQYV. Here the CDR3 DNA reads TGTGCCAGCAGCTCCGGGAGAGACTACGAGCAGTACGTC.

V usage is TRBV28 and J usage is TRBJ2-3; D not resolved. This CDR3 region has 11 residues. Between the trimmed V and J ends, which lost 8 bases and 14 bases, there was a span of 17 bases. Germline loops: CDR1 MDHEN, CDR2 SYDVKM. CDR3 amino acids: CASGTNGVLYF. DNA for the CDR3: TGTGCCAGCGGAACCAACGGAGTTTTGTATTTT.

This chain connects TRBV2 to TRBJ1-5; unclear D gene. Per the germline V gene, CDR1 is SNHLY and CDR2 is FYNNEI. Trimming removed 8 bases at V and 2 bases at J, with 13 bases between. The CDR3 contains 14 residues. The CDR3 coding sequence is TGTGCCAGCTCCCAGTTCCAGGGCAATCAGCCCCAGCATTTT. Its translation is CASSQFQGNQPQHF.